These 26 T cell receptor beta chains came from one sample sequenced in a study of blood T cell repertoires in COVID-19. Clones were read by immunoSEQ multiplex PCR, and TCRdb kept only the in-frame ones, dropping some. Among some 160,000 clones, more than 85% were seen once, and the ten largest hold roughly 2.4%. Material for sequencing was peripheral blood. Receptor source: a woman older than 75 with COVID-19, enrolled during active disease.

V is TRBV28 and J is TRBJ1-5, with 7 bases identical to TRBD1. V lost 2 bases and J lost 4; bases outside the gene matches: 8. The CDR3 runs 16 residues. Germline CDR1 is MDHEN and CDR2 is SYDVKM. The CDR3 spells CASSLGGQPRNQPQHF. The DNA of the CDR3 is TGTGCCAGCAGTTTAGGGGGACAGCCGAGGAATCAGCCCCAGCATTTT.

The chain is built from TRBV7-9 and TRBJ2-7; D possibly corresponds to TRBD1 (5 bases). V shed 1 base and J shed 4 bases, with 11 bases lying between them. The germline CDR1 and CDR2 sequences are SEHNR and FQNEAQ (reference sequence). This CDR3 has 14 amino acids. CDR3 region: CASSLVAGPYEQYF. The CDR3 DNA follows: TGTGCCAGCAGCTTAGTCGCAGGGCCTTACGAGCAGTACTTC.

This chain connects TRBV4-2 to TRBJ2-1; 8 bases fit TRBD1. This CDR3 region has 13 residues. CDR1 is LGHNA, CDR2 YNFKEQ, per germline. Germline trimming cut 5 bases from V and 9 bases from J; bases unmatched to any gene: 6. The DNA of the CDR3 is TGTGCCAGCAGCTTCGAGACAGGGGCTGAGCAGTTCTTC. Amino acid sequence: CASSFETGAEQFF.

The rearrangement joins TRBV27 to TRBJ2-2; 7 positions match TRBD2. Germline CDR1 reads MNHEY; CDR2 reads SMNVEV (reference sequence). Trimming at V came to 0 bases and at J to 5 bases, leaving 9 bases not matched to a gene. The CDR3 has 17 residues. DNA for the CDR3: TGTGCCAGCAGTTTATCGGTCGGGGGAGGGTATACCGGGGAGCTGTTTTTT. It encodes CASSLSVGGGYTGELFF.

V is TRBV18 and J is TRBJ2-1; 9 positions agree with TRBD1. The CDR3 extends over 13 amino acids. Looked up from germline, CDR1 is KGHSH and CDR2 is LQKENI. Trimming cost V 6 bases and J 4 bases; bases outside gene matches: 1. CDR3 in amino acids: CASSGQGYNEQFF. CDR3 nucleotides: TGTGCCAGCTCGGGACAGGGTTACAATGAGCAGTTCTTC.

This clone was seen more than once but under ten times. This chain links TRBV6-1 with TRBJ1-2; tentatively, D is TRBD1 (5 bases). The germline gives CDR1 MNHNS, CDR2 SASEGT. The CDR3 length is 16 residues. V gave up 5 bases and J gave up 2 bases, with 18 bases separating them. CDR3 in DNA: TGTGCCAGCAGTCAAGACCCACGGGGGATAAACTATGGCTACACCTTC. This gives the protein CASSQDPRGINYGYTF.

The chain has TRBV18 and TRBJ2-7; TRBD1 aligns across 10 bases. The CDR3 is made up of 16 amino acids. Trimming cost V 4 bases and J 0 bases; bases outside gene matches: 6. The germline V gene encodes CDR1 KGHSH and CDR2 LQKENI. CDR3 sequence reads: CASSLGQGTLSYEQYF. CDR3 nucleotides: TGTGCCAGCTCACTGGGACAGGGGACTCTCTCCTACGAGCAGTACTTC.

The V gene is TRBV12-3 or TRBV12-4, the J gene TRBJ2-7; the D gene is possibly TRBD2 (6 bases). Trimming stripped 6 bases from V and 5 bases from J, with 14 bases between. The CDR3 totals 13 residues. The CDR3 is CASSPPGAHEQYF. The DNA of the CDR3 is TGTGCCAGCAGCCCCCCGGGAGCCCACGAGCAGTACTTC.

J is TRBJ1-2 and V is TRBV4-2; D not resolved. V was shortened by 0 bases and J by 4 bases, with 15 bases between the two germline ends. The CDR3 extends over 16 amino acids. Germline V lookup: CDR1 LGHNA, CDR2 YNFKEQ. CDR3 nucleotides: TGTGCCAGCAGCCAAGATAGAACAGCTGCTATCTATGGCTACACCTTC. Its protein is CASSQDRTAAIYGYTF.

This chain connects TRBV4-2 to TRBJ2-6; D is perhaps TRBD1 (6 bases). Trimming shortened V by 1 base and J by 0 bases, and 10 bases separated the two germline ends. Germline V gene data show CDR1 as LGHNA and CDR2 as YNFKEQ. CDR3 length: 17 residues. CDR3 amino acids: CASSQAHRDSGANVLTF. CDR3 sequence (DNA): TGTGCCAGCAGCCAAGCTCACAGGGACTCTGGGGCCAACGTCCTGACTTTC.

The gene calls are TRBV9 and TRBJ1-2, with D possibly being TRBD1 (5 bases). The CDR3 spans 13 residues. The ends were cut back, 2 bases at V and 4 bases at J, with 9 bases in the middle. CDR1 is SGDLS and CDR2 is YYNGEE in the germline V gene. The CDR3 region has the DNA TGTGCCAGCAGCGTTGCTGACAGCTATGGCTACACCTTC. Translating it yields CASSVADSYGYTF. The variable domain in full, with the rest retrieved from reference TRBV9 and TRBJ1-2, is DSGVTQTPKHLITATGQRVTLRCSPRSGDLSVYWYQQSLDQGLQFLIQYYNGEERAKGNILERFSAQQFPDLHSELNLSSLELGDSALYFCASSVADSYGYTFGSGTRLTVV.

This sequence joins TRBV6-6 and TRBJ1-4; unclear D gene. The CDR3 extends over 14 amino acids. Trimming left V 2 bases short and J 0 bases short, with 4 bases between. Germline lookup yields CDR1 MNHNY and CDR2 SVGAGI (reference sequence). The CDR3 DNA follows: TGTGCCAGCAGTTACCAGGCAACTAATGAAAAACTGTTTTTT. It specifies CASSYQATNEKLFF.

The chain uses TRBV6-5 and TRBJ2-3, with 8 bases lining up with TRBD2. Germline values: CDR1 MNHEY, CDR2 SVGAGI. The CDR3 spans 15 residues. V dropped 7 bases and J dropped 0; count of bases not matched to a gene: 6. The CDR3 reads CASTLAEGSTDTQYF. CDR3 nucleotides: TGTGCCAGCACACTAGCGGAAGGTAGCACAGATACGCAGTATTTT.

The V call is TRBV6-5, the J call TRBJ1-3; TRBD1 is a possible D gene (5 bases). Looked up from germline, CDR1 is MNHEY and CDR2 is SVGAGI. V was pared by 6 bases and J by 0 bases, with 12 bases between. The CDR3 extends over 15 amino acids. The CDR3 DNA follows: TGTGCCAGCAGCAGCGGGACGGTCTCTGGAAACACCATATATTTT. It is translated as CASSSGTVSGNTIYF.

The V gene is TRBV9, the J gene TRBJ2-5; 11 nucleotides line up with TRBD1. V lost 4 bases, J lost 0 bases, and 2 bases stayed unmatched. The germline CDR1 and CDR2 sequences are SGDLS and YYNGEE. The CDR3 covers 15 residues. The CDR3 loop is CASSRDRGYQETQYF. The CDR3 bases are TGTGCCAGCAGCCGGGACAGGGGGTACCAAGAGACCCAGTACTTC.

The chain combines TRBV3-1 (or the pseudogene TRBV3-2) with TRBJ2-5; D not resolved. The CDR3 has 14 amino acids. The germline V gene has CDR1 LGHDT and CDR2 YNNKEL (reference sequence). Trimming removed 1 base from V and 0 bases from J, with 6 bases in between. The CDR3 sequence is CASSQATDQETQYF. The CDR3 nucleotides read TGTGCCAGCAGCCAAGCAACAGACCAAGAGACCCAGTACTTC.

The J gene is TRBJ1-4, the V gene TRBV15, with TRBD1 identical over 8 bases. CDR3 length: 16 amino acids. CDR1 is LNHNV, CDR2 YYDKDF, per germline (reference sequence). The J segment lost 6 bases and the V segment lost 0 bases, leaving 6 bases of the junction unmatched. The CDR3 is CATSRDRSGGHEKLFF. In nucleotides, the CDR3 is TGTGCCACCAGCAGAGATCGGTCAGGGGGCCATGAAAAACTGTTTTTT.

The CDR3 loop reads CATTRTSGARNSPLHF. The CDR3 nucleotides read TGTGCCACCACTCGCACCTCAGGGGCGCGAAATTCACCCCTCCACTTT. This chain connects TRBV15 to TRBJ1-6; D perhaps matches TRBD1 (6 bases). Between the trimmed V and J ends, which lost 7 bases and 7 bases, there was a span of 20 bases. Germline CDR1 reads LNHNV; CDR2 reads YYDKDF (reference sequence). CDR3 length equals 16 residues.

The rearrangement links TRBV4-3 to TRBJ2-1, with 9 bases matching TRBD1. CDR3 length: 16 residues. The junction had 8 bases not matched to a gene; V was cut back by 3 bases and J by 5 bases. Germline assignment: CDR1 LGHNA and CDR2 YSLEER. In nucleotides, the CDR3 is TGCGCCAGCAGCCAGCAAACAGGGGGCTGGGACAATGAGCAGTTCTTC. It codes for CASSQQTGGWDNEQFF.

The chain carries TRBV5-1 and TRBJ1-5, with D possibly TRBD1 on 5 matching bases. This CDR3 has 13 amino acids. CDR1 and CDR2 (germline): SGHRS, YFSETQ. The V gene lost 4 bases and the J gene lost 6 bases, with 11 bases spanning the gap. CDR3 loop: CASSPGGGQPQHF. CDR3 bases: TGCGCCAGCAGCCCGGGGGGGGGTCAGCCCCAGCATTTT.

This chain uses TRBV7-2 with TRBJ2-5, with 12 bases lining up with TRBD1. CDR1 and CDR2 (germline): SGHTA, FQGNSA. This CDR3 spans 15 amino acids. The V and J ends lost 5 bases and 4 bases, in that order; junction bases with no gene match: 5. CDR3 sequence reads: CASSTGQGAGETQYF. DNA for the CDR3: TGTGCCAGCAGCACGGGACAGGGGGCAGGAGAGACCCAGTACTTC. Drawing the rest from reference TRBV7-2 and TRBJ2-5, the complete variable domain is GAGVSQSPSNKVTEKGKDVELRCDPISGHTALYWYRQSLGQGLEFLIYFQGNSAPDKSGLPSDRFSAERTGGSVSTLTIQRTQQEDSAVYLCASSTGQGAGETQYFGPGTRLLVL.

CDR3 DNA sequence: TGTGCCAGCTCACCAGAGGACAGTCCCTACTATGGCTACACCTTC. Amino acids: CASSPEDSPYYGYTF. The chain employs TRBV18 and TRBJ1-2; a possible D gene is TRBD1 (6 bases). CDR1 and CDR2 from the germline V gene are KGHSH and LQKENI. The CDR3 has 15 residues. V lost 2 bases, J lost 3 bases, and 13 bases lay in between.

CDR3 nucleotides: TGTGCCAGCAGCCGTTCGGGGAACCAAGAGACCCAGTACTTC. It codes for CASSRSGNQETQYF. This rearrangement joins TRBV5-6 to TRBJ2-5; D perhaps matches TRBD2 (5 bases). From germline, CDR1 is SGHDT and CDR2 YYEEEE. V was shortened by 4 bases and J by 0 bases, with 10 bases between the two germline ends. This CDR3 spans 14 amino acids.

The chain uses TRBV6-5 and TRBJ2-1, with D possibly being TRBD2 (6 bases). The germline V gene has CDR1 MNHEY and CDR2 SVGAGI. The CDR3 is made up of 11 amino acids. Trimming removed 7 bases at V and 9 bases at J, with 10 bases between. The CDR3 sequence is CASTNSGEQFF. In nucleotides, the CDR3 is TGTGCCAGCACCAATAGCGGTGAGCAGTTCTTC.

The CDR3 sequence is CASSLAGRAYSGGYTF. The DNA for the CDR3 is TGTGCCAGCAGCTTGGCCGGCAGGGCTTACTCTGGTGGCTACACCTTC. V usage is TRBV5-6 and J usage is TRBJ1-2; D possibly corresponds to TRBD1 (5 bases). The CDR3 length is 16 residues. V gave up 0 bases and J gave up 7 bases, with 19 bases separating them. Germline assignment: CDR1 SGHDT and CDR2 YYEEEE.

This sequence joins TRBV7-9 and TRBJ1-1; 12 bases match TRBD1. The CDR3 is 16 residues long. The J segment lost 4 bases and the V segment lost 5 bases, leaving 8 bases of the junction unmatched. Germline V CDR1 and CDR2: SEHNR, FQNEAQ (reference sequence). The CDR3 nucleotides read TGTGCCAGCAGCCTGGGACAGGGGGCCAGTGGCACTGAAGCTTTCTTT. Amino acids: CASSLGQGASGTEAFF.